This T cell receptor beta chain stems from a study of blood T cell repertoires in COVID-19. Overall study: Sites across the United States, Italy and Spain contributed samples from acute and convalescent COVID-19.

Method: immunoSEQ multiplex PCR; TCRdb's copy keeps in-frame clones and lacks some. The profile shows 200,000 to 300,000 clones, around four fifths of them singletons. V was cut by 10 bases and J by 0 bases, with 19 bases left in between. From germline, CDR1 is MDHEN and CDR2 SYDVKM. CDR3 size: 16 residues. The sequenced sample was peripheral blood. The receptor was isolated from a man in his 60s with acute or convalescent COVID-19. The chain links TRBV28 to TRBJ1-5, with a possible D match to TRBD1 (6 bases). The CDR3 loop reads CATYAGQSFSNQPQHF. CDR3 bases: TGTGCCACATACGCTGGACAGTCCTTTAGCAATCAGCCCCAGCATTTT. Full variable domain (outside the CDR3, taken from reference TRBV28 and TRBJ1-5): DVKVTQSSRYLVKRTGEKVFLECVQDMDHENMFWYRQDPGLGLRLIYFSYDVKMKEKGDIPEGYSVSREKKERFSLILESASTNQTSMYLCATYAGQSFSNQPQHFGDGTRLSIL.